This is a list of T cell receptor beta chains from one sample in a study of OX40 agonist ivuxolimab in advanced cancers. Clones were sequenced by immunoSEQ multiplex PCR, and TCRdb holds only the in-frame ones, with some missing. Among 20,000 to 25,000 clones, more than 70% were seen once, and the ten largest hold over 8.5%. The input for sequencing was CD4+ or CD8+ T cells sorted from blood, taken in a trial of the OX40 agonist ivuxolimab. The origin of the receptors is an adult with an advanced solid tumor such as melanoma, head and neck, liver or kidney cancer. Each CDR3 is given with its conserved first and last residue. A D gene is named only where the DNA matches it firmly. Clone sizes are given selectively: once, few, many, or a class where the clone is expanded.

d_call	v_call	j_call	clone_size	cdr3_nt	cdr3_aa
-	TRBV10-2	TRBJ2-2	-	TGCGCCAGCGGATCGACCGGGGAGCTGTTTTTT	CASGSTGELFF
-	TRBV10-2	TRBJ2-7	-	TGCGCCAGCATCGGGGAATCCTACGAGCAGTACTTC	CASIGESYEQYF
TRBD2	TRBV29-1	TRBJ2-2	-	TGCAGCGTTGTTAGGGAGGCTAGCGGGAGTTCACACACCGGGGAGCTGTTTTTT	CSVVREASGSSHTGELFF
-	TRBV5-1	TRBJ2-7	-	TGCGCCAGCAGCTTGGCCGATTTCTACGAGCAGTACTTC	CASSLADFYEQYF
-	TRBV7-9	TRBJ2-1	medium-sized	TGTGCCAGCAGCTTTGCGGGCCTCAACTACAATGAGCAGTTCTTC	CASSFAGLNYNEQFF
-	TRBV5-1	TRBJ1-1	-	TGCGCCAGCAGCTTGAGGGACACTGAAGCTTTCTTT	CASSLRDTEAFF
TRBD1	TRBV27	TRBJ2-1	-	TGTGCCAGCAGCCTGGACAGGGTATACAATGAGCAGTTCTTC	CASSLDRVYNEQFF
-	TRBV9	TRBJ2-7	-	TGTGCCAGCAGCGCCTCCGGGGGGCTCAACGAGCAGTACTTC	CASSASGGLNEQYF
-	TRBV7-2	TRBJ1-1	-	TGTGCCAGCAGCTCCTTCACCCGGGGGGGGCCTGAAGCTTTCTTT	CASSSFTRGGPEAFF
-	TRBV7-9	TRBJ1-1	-	TGTGCCAGCAGGTCCGCGGCGGGTGACACTGAAGCTTTCTTT	CASRSAAGDTEAFF
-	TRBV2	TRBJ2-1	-	TGTGCCAGCAGCGATAGGTTGGTGCAGTTCTTC	CASSDRLVQFF
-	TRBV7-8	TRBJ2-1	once	TGTGCCAGCAGCTTGGGACACAATGAGCAGTTCTTC	CASSLGHNEQFF
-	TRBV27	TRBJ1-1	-	TGTGCCAGCAGGAGCTACACTGAAGCTTTCTTT	CASRSYTEAFF
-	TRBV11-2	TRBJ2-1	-	TGTGCCAGCAGCTGGGGGACACCCCGCAATGAGCAGTTCTTC	CASSWGTPRNEQFF
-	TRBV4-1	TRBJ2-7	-	TGCGCCAGCAGCCAAGCACTGGCCCGCGAGCAGTACTTC	CASSQALAREQYF
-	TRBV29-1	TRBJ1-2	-	TGCAGCGTTGAAGGTACGGGAGAGAGCTATGGCTACACCTTC	CSVEGTGESYGYTF
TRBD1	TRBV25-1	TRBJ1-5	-	TGTGCCAGCAGCCCGACAGGGGTAGGTTGGCCCCAGCATTTT	CASSPTGVGWPQHF
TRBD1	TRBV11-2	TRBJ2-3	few	TGTGCCAGCAGCTTGGAGGGACAGGTCACAGATACGCAGTATTTT	CASSLEGQVTDTQYF
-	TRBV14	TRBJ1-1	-	TGTGCCAGCAGCCAATGGAACACTGAAGCTTTCTTT	CASSQWNTEAFF
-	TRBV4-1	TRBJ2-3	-	TGCGCCAGCAGCCAAGCCGGGCGGGATACGCAGTATTTT	CASSQAGRDTQYF
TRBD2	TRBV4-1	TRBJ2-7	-	TGCGCCAGCAGCCACGGGACTAGCGGGAACTACGAGCAGTACTTC	CASSHGTSGNYEQYF
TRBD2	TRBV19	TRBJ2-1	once	TGTGCCAGTAGTATGTTGGCGGGGGGGTGGAATGAGCAGTTCTTC	CASSMLAGGWNEQFF
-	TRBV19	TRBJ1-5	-	TGTGCCAGTAGTATTTGGGGGGATCAGCCCCAGCATTTT	CASSIWGDQPQHF
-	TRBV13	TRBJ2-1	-	TGTGCCAGCAGCTTAGGCCCACTAGGGGTGAATGAGCAGTTCTTC	CASSLGPLGVNEQFF
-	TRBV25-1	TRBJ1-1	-	TGTGCCAGCAGTCCCCACCGGGGCAGCATAAACACTGAAGCTTTCTTT	CASSPHRGSINTEAFF
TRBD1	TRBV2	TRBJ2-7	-	TGTGCCAGCAGTGTTTACAGGGGGTACGAGCAGTACTTC	CASSVYRGYEQYF
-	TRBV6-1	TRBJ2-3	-	TGTGCCAGCAGTGCCCAAATAGGGGGGGTCTCAGATACGCAGTATTTT	CASSAQIGGVSDTQYF
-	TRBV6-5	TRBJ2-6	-	TGTGCCAGCAGTTACTCTGGGGCCAACGTCCTGACTTTC	CASSYSGANVLTF
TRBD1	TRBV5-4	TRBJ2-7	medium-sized	TGTGCCAGCAGCCCCGACAGGGCCCACGAGCAGTACTTC	CASSPDRAHEQYF
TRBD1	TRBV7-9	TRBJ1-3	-	TGTGCCAGCAGCCCCGGACAGGGGGGATTCTCTGGAAACACCATATATTTT	CASSPGQGGFSGNTIYF
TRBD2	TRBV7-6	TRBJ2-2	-	TGTGCCAGCAGCCGGGGACTAGCAACCGGGGAGCTGTTTTTT	CASSRGLATGELFF
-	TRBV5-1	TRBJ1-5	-	TGCGCCAGCAGCCCCGGGCAGCATAGCAATCAGCCCCAGCATTTT	CASSPGQHSNQPQHF
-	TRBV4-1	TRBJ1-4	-	TGCGCCAGCAGCCAAGTGCTAGGGGAAAAACTGTTTTTT	CASSQVLGEKLFF
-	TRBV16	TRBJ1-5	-	TGTGCCAGCAGCTGGGGGGGGGCAGCCAATCAGCCCCAGCATTTT	CASSWGGAANQPQHF
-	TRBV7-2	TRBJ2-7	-	TGTGCCAGCAGCTCTCACTCCTACGAGCAGTACTTC	CASSSHSYEQYF
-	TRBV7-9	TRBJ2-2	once	TGTGCCAGCAGCCCCACCGGGGAGCTGTTTTTT	CASSPTGELFF
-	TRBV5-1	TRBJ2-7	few	TGCGCCAGCAGGGGGGGTCTCTTATACGAGCAGTACTTC	CASRGGLLYEQYF
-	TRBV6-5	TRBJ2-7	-	TGTGCCAGCAGTTACTCCGACGAATCCTACAAGCAGTACTTC	CASSYSDESYKQYF
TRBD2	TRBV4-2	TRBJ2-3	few	TGTGCCAGCAGCCAAGAATTAGGCGGGGGAGATACGCAGTATTTT	CASSQELGGGDTQYF
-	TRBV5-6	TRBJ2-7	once	TGTGCCAGCAGCCCCCCTCTGGACGGGGAGTATTACGAGCAGTACTTC	CASSPPLDGEYYEQYF